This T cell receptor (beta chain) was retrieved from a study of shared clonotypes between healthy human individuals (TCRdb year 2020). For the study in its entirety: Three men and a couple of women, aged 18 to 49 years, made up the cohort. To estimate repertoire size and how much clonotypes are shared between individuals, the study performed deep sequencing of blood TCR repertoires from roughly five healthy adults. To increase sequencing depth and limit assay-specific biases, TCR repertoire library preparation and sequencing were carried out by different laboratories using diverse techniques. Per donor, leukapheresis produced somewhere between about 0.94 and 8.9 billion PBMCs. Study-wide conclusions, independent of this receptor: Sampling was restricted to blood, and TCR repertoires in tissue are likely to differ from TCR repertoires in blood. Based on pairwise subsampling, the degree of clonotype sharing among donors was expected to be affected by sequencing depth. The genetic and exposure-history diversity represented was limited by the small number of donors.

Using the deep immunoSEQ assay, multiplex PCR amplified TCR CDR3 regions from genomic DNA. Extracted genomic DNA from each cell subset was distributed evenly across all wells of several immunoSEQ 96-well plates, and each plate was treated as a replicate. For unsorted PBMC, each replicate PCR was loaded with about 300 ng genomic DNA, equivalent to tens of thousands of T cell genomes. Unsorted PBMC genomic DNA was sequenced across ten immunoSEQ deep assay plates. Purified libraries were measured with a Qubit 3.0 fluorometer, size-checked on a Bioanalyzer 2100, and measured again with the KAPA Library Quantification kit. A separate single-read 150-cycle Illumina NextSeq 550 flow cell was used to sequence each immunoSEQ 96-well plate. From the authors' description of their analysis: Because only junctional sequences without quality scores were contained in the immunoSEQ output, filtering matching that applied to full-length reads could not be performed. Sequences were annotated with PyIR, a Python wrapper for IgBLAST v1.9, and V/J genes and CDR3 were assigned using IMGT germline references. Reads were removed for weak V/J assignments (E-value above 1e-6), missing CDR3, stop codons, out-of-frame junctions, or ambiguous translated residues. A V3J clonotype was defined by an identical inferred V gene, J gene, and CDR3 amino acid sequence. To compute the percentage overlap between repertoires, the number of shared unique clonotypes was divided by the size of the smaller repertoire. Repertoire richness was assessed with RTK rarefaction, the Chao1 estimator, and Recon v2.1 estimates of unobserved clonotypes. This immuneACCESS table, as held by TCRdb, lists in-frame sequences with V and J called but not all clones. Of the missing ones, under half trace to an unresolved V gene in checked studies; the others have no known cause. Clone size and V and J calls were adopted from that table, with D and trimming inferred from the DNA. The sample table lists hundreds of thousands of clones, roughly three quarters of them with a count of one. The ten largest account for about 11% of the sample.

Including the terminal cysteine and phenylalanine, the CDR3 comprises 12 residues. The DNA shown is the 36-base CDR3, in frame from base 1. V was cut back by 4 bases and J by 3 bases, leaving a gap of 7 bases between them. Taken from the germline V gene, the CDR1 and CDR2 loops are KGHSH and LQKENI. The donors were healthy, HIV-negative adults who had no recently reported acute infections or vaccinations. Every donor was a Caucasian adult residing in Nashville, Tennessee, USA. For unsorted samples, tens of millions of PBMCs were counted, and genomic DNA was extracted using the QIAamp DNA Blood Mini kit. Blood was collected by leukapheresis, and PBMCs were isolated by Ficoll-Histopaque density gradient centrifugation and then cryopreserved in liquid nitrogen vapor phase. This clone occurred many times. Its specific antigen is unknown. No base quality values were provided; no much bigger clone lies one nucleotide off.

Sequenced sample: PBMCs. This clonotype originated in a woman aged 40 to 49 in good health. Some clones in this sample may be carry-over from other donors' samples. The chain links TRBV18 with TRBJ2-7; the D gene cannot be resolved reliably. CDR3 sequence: CASSLTNYEQYF. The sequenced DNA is TGTGCCAGCTCACTTACAAACTACGAGCAGTACTTC.